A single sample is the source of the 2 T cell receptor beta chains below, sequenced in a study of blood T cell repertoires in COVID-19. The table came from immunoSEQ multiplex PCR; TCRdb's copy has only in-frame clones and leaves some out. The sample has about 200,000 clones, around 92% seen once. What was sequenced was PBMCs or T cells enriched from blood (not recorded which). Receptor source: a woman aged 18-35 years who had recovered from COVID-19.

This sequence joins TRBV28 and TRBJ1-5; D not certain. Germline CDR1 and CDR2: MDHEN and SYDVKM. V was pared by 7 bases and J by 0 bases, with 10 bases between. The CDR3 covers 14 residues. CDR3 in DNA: TGTGCCAGCAAGAGGGCGTCTAGCAATCAGCCCCAGCATTTT. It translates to CASKRASSNQPQHF.

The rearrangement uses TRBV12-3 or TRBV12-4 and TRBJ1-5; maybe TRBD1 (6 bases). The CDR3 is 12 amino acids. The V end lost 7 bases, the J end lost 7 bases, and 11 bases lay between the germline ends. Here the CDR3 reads CASNQGMQPQHF. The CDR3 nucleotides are TGTGCCAGCAATCAGGGGATGCAGCCCCAGCATTTT.